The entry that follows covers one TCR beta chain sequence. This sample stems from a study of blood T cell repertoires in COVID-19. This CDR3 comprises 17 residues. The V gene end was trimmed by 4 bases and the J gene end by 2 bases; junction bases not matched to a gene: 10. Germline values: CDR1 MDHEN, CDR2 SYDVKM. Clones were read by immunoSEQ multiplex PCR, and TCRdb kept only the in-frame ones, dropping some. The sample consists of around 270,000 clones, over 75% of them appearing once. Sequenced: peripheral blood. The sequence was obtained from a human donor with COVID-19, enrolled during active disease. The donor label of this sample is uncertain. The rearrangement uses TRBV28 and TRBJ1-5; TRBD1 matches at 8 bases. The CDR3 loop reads CASSSGAGGEGNQPQHF. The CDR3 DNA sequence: TGTGCCAGCAGTTCCGGGGCAGGGGGCGAGGGCAATCAGCCCCAGCATTTT.